The 17 T cell receptor beta chains below were found in one sample sequenced in a study of OX40 agonist ivuxolimab in advanced cancers. Generated by immunoSEQ multiplex PCR, the TCRdb table keeps only in-frame clones and is missing some. The sample carries nearly 95,000 clones, 94% recorded once. The sequences come from CD4+ or CD8+ T cells sorted from blood, collected in a trial of the OX40 agonist ivuxolimab. The source of these receptors is an adult with an advanced solid tumor such as melanoma, head and neck, liver or kidney cancer.

This rearrangement joins TRBV6-6 to TRBJ1-2, with D perhaps TRBD1 (5 bases). This CDR3 has 15 amino acids. Germline V gives CDR1 MNHNY, CDR2 SVGAGI (reference sequence). Deletions cut 4 bases from V and 3 bases from J, with 15 bases between. The CDR3 is CASSSGDGGYYGYTF. CDR3 in DNA: TGTGCCAGCAGTTCCGGGGATGGGGGATACTATGGCTACACCTTC.

Only one count was recorded for this clone. This rearrangement joins TRBV6-1 to TRBJ1-4; tentative D call: TRBD1 (6 bases). This CDR3 is 14 amino acids long. The germline gives CDR1 MNHNS, CDR2 SASEGT. The V end lost 6 bases, the J end lost 8 bases, and 16 bases lay between the germline ends. This chain's CDR3 is CASSPWGAREKLFF. The CDR3 coding sequence is TGTGCCAGCAGCCCGTGGGGGGCGCGCGAAAAACTGTTTTTT.

The chain joins TRBV28 to TRBJ2-5; 11 positions match TRBD2. The CDR3 length is 16 residues. V trimming: 5 bases; J trimming: 5 bases; junction bases outside the gene matches: 10. CDR1 is MDHEN and CDR2 is SYDVKM in the germline V gene. The DNA of the CDR3 is TGTGCCAGCAGTGGGATAGCGGGGGGGTCGGGGGAGACCCAGTACTTC. Translated, it gives CASSGIAGGSGETQYF.

V is TRBV5-6 and J is TRBJ1-4, with 8 nucleotides matching TRBD1. V gave up 0 bases and J gave up 7 bases; unmatched junction bases: 2. From germline, CDR1 is SGHDT and CDR2 YYEEEE. This CDR3 contains 14 residues. CDR3 nucleotides: TGTGCCAGCAGCTTGGGGACAGGGTTTGAAAAACTGTTTTTT. Translation: CASSLGTGFEKLFF. Complete variable domain (other parts from reference TRBV5-6 and TRBJ1-4): DAGVTQSPTHLIKTRGQQVTLRCSPKSGHDTVSWYQQALGQGPQFIFQYYEEEERQRGNFPDRFSGHQFPNYSSELNVNALLLGDSALYLCASSLGTGFEKLFFGSGTQLSVL.

The chain links TRBV15 to TRBJ2-3; either TRBD1 or TRBD2 may fit D (5 bases each). The CDR3 loop spans 14 amino acids. CDR1 is LNHNV and CDR2 is YYDKDF in the germline V gene (reference sequence). The germline V and J ends were trimmed by 0 bases and 4 bases, with 8 bases remaining between them. CDR3 nucleotides: TGTGCCACCAGCAGAGATCAGGGACCAGATACGCAGTATTTT. Protein sequence: CATSRDQGPDTQYF.

The chain links TRBV6-1 to TRBJ2-7; D is possibly TRBD1 (6 bases). This CDR3 has 15 residues. V was cut by 5 bases and J by 2 bases, with 16 bases left in between. CDR1 is MNHNS and CDR2 is SASEGT in the germline V gene. CDR3 DNA: TGTGCCAGCAGTTTATTAGACAGGAGTACCTACGAGCAGTACTTC. It codes for CASSLLDRSTYEQYF.

CDR3 in DNA: TGTGCCAGCAGTTATATTTCCGGGACAGAAGAGACCCAGTACTTC. It specifies CASSYISGTEETQYF. J is TRBJ2-5 and V is TRBV6-5; 7 bases are a match to TRBD1. The V segment lost 3 bases and the J segment 3 bases; nucleotides outside the gene matches: 7. Looked up from germline, CDR1 is MNHEY and CDR2 is SVGAGI. The CDR3 covers 15 residues.

The rearrangement uses TRBV2 and TRBJ2-2; the match to TRBD2 covers 11 bases. This CDR3 comprises 15 residues. Per germline, CDR1 SNHLY and CDR2 FYNNEI. J lost 3 bases, V lost 5 bases, and 2 bases had no gene match. Here the CDR3 reads CASSLAGGHTGELFF. CDR3 bases: TGTGCCAGCAGTCTAGCGGGAGGTCACACCGGGGAGCTGTTTTTT.

The chain carries TRBV2 and TRBJ1-1; D unclear. Germline values: CDR1 SNHLY, CDR2 FYNNEI. The CDR3 is 13 amino acids. Trimming removed 2 bases from V and 1 base from J, with 5 bases in between. The DNA for the CDR3 is TGTGCCAGCAGTGAAAACAAGAACACTGAAGCTTTCTTT. Its protein is CASSENKNTEAFF. Supplemented by reference TRBV2 and TRBJ1-1, the full variable domain reads EPEVTQTPSHQVTQMGQEVILRCVPISNHLYFYWYRQILGQKVEFLVSFYNNEISEKSEIFDDQFSVERPDGSNFTLKIRSTKLEDSAMYFCASSENKNTEAFFGQGTRLTVV.

The chain links TRBV19 to TRBJ1-4, with no clear D. CDR1 is LNHDA and CDR2 is SQIVND in the germline V gene (reference sequence). V was clipped by 3 bases and J by 5 bases, with 13 bases between them. The CDR3 contains 15 residues. As DNA, the CDR3 is TGTGCCAGTAGTATCGTCGGGGAAAACAATGAAAAACTGTTTTTT. As protein: CASSIVGENNEKLFF. The variable domain in full, with the rest retrieved from reference TRBV19 and TRBJ1-4, is DGGITQSPKYLFRKEGQNVTLSCEQNLNHDAMYWYRQDPGQGLRLIYYSQIVNDFQKGDIAEGYSVSREKKESFPLTVTSAQKNPTAFYLCASSIVGENNEKLFFGSGTQLSVL.

V usage is TRBV11-2 and J usage is TRBJ2-7; no definite D call. The CDR3 consists of 15 residues. Trimming pared 0 bases from V and 2 bases from J, leaving 11 bases between. Germline-derived CDR1 and CDR2 are SGHAT and FQNNGV. This CDR3 is CASSLDWKGPYEQYF. Written as DNA, the CDR3 is TGTGCCAGCAGCTTAGATTGGAAGGGCCCCTACGAGCAGTACTTC.

The chain is built from TRBV10-3 and TRBJ2-7; D gene ambiguous. Germline V gene data show CDR1 as ENHRY and CDR2 as SYGVKD. CDR3 length: 12 amino acids. V lost 0 bases and J 7 bases, leaving 7 bases between the germline ends. The CDR3 here is CAISESNWEQYF. Written as DNA, the CDR3 is TGTGCCATCAGTGAGTCGAACTGGGAGCAGTACTTC.

This clone was recorded once. This rearrangement joins TRBV7-3 to TRBJ2-3, with D unclear. The V gene lost 1 base and the J gene lost 1 base, with 0 bases spanning the gap. In germline, CDR1 is SGHTA, CDR2 FQGTGA. The CDR3 contains 12 residues. The CDR3 DNA sequence: TGTGCCAGCAGCTTAAGCACAGATACGCAGTATTTT. Residues: CASSLSTDTQYF.

This chain joins TRBV19 and TRBJ1-2; 7 nucleotides line up with TRBD1. CDR3 length equals 13 residues. Germline V gene data show CDR1 as LNHDA and CDR2 as SQIVND (reference sequence). The V segment lost 7 bases and the J segment 7 bases; nucleotides outside the gene matches: 9. The CDR3 loop is CASNFGRGVGYTF. In DNA, the CDR3 is TGTGCCAGTAATTTTGGCAGGGGGGTTGGCTACACCTTC.

This sequence joins TRBV4-1 and TRBJ2-7; weak D call: TRBD1 (6 bases). The CDR3 totals 14 residues. V lost 0 bases to trimming and J lost 4 bases, with 10 bases between them. Germline V CDR1 and CDR2: MGHRA, YSYEKL. CDR3 region: CASSQEGGLYEQYF. CDR3 sequence (DNA): TGCGCCAGCAGCCAAGAAGGGGGATTATACGAGCAGTACTTC.

The chain uses TRBV5-1 and TRBJ2-7, with D possibly matching TRBD1 (6 bases). The V gene lost 5 bases and the J gene lost 4 bases, with 13 bases spanning the gap. In germline, CDR1 is SGHRS, CDR2 YFSETQ. The CDR3 totals 13 residues. This CDR3 is CASRGGTSYEQYF. CDR3 DNA: TGCGCCAGCAGAGGTGGGACAAGTTACGAGCAGTACTTC.

The V gene is TRBV11-2, the J gene TRBJ2-7, with D unresolved. Germline-derived CDR1 and CDR2 are SGHAT and FQNNGV. V was shortened by 4 bases and J by 5 bases, with 9 bases between the two germline ends. The CDR3 contains 12 residues. The CDR3 coding sequence is TGTGCCAGCAGCTCCTCTAGAGACGAGCAGTACTTC. Protein: CASSSSRDEQYF.